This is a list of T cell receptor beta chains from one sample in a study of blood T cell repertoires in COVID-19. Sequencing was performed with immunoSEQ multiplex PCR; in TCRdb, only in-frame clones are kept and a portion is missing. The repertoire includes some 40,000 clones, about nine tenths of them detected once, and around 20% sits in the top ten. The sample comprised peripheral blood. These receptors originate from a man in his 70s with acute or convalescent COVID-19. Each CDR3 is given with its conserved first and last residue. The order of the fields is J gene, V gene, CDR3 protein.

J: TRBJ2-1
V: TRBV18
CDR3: CASSHLDGTGNEQFF

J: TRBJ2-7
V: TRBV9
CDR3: CASSVGSRGRNYEQYF

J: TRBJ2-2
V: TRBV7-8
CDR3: CASSYLRGFTGELFF

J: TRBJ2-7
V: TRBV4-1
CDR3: CASSRPLDSHSYEQYF

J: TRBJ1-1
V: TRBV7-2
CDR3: CASSIIPITGDTEAFF

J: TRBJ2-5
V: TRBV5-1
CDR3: CASSLRRPEETQYF

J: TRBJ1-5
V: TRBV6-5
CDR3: CASSYSGAETQHF

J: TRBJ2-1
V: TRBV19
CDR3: CASSFGPNSYNEQFF

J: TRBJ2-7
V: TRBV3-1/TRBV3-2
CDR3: CASSQDPASLVYEQYF

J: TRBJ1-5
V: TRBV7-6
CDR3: CASSLAIGGNQPQHF

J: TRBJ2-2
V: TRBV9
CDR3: CASSGTGVNTGELFF

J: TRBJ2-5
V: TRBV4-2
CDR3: CASGLANQETQYF

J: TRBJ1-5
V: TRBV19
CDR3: CASSEGGVSQPQHF

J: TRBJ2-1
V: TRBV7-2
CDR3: CASSFRGGTSGYNEQFF

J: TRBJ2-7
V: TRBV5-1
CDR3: CASSYTSGGSYEQYF

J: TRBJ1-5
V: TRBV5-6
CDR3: CASSLGTGVNQPQHF

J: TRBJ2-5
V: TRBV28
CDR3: CASIEQGRGETQYF

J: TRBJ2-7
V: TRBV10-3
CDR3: CAITPGGDEQYF

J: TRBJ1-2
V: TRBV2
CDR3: CASSEGRQGARYTF

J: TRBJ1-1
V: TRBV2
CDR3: CASSTGDLGAFF

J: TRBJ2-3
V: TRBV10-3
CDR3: CAISDYGLAGGHGTDTQYF

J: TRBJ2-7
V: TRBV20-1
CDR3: CSARDSYEQYF

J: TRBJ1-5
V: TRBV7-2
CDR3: CASSPPRQGFSNQPQHF

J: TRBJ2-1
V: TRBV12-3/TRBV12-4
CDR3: CASSLVGAEQFF

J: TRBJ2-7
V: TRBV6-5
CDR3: CASKQAGRYEQYF

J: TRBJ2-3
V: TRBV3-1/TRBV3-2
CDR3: CASSQVSGSTDTQYF

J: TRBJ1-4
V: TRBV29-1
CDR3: CSVAHSLTGRSEKLFF

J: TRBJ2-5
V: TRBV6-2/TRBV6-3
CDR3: CASSLAGGGGETQYF

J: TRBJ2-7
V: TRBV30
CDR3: CAWRDPGQGTSPYEQYF

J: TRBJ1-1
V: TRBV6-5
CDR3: CASRGQMNTEAFF

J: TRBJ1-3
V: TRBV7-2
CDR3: CASSLGAPWDTIYF

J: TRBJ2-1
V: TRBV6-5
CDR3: CASSSLPEGPKEQFF

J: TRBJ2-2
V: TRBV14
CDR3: CASSLPGSGELFF

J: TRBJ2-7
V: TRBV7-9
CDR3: CASSPVLGRGLAGGYEQYF

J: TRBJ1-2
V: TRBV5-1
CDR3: CASSPRQGALGYTF

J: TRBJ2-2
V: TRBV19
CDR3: CASSPRTGGFGTGELFF

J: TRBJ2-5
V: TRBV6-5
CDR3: CASSYSVYGETQYF

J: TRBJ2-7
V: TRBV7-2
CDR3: CASSLVAGGPSGYEQYF

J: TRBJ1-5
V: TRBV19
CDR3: CASIEASSAQPQHF

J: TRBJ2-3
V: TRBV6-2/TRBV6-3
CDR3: CASSYQISTDTQYF

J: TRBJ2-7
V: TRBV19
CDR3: CASSPQVFPYEQYF

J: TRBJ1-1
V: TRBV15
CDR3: CATSRVGAEGEAFF

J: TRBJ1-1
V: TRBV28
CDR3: CASSKDRGDSNTEAFF